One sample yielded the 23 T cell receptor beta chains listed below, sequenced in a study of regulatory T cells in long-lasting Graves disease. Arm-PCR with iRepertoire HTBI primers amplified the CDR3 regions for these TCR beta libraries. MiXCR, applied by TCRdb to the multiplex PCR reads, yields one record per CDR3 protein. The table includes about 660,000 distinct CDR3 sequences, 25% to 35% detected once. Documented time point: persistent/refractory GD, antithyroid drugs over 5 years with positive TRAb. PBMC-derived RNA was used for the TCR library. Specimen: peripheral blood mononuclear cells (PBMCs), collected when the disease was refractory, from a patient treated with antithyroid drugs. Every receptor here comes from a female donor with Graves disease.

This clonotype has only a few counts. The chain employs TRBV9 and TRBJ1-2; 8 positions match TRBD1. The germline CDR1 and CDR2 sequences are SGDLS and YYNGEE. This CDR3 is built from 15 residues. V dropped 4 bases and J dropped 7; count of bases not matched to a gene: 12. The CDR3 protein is CASSLDRVPLSGYTF. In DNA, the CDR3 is TGTGCCAGCAGCCTGGACAGGGTCCCTTTGAGTGGCTACACCTTC.

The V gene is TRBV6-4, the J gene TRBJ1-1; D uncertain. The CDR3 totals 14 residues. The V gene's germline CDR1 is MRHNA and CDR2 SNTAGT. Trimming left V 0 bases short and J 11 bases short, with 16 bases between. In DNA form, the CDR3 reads TGTGCCAGCAGTGACTCTGCAACATCCCTGAAGGCTTTCTTT. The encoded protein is CASSDSATSLKAFF.

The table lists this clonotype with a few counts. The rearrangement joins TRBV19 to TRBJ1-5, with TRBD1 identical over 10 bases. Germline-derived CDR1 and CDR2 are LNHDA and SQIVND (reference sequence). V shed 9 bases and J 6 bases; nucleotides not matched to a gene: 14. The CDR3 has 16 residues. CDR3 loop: CASLTTGGSAGQPQHF. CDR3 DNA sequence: TGTGCCAGCCTGACGACAGGGGGCTCCGCGGGTCAGCCCCAGCATTTT.

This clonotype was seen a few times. CDR3 sequence: CASSPQGAREQYF. DNA for the CDR3: TGTGCCTCTTCTCCGCAGGGGGCGCGTGAGCAGTACTTC. J is TRBJ2-7 and V is TRBV3-1; 8 nucleotides agree with TRBD1. The germline CDR1 and CDR2 sequences are LGHDT and YNNKEL (reference sequence). V was pared by 11 bases and J by 7 bases, with 13 bases of the junction left unmatched. This CDR3 is built from 13 residues.

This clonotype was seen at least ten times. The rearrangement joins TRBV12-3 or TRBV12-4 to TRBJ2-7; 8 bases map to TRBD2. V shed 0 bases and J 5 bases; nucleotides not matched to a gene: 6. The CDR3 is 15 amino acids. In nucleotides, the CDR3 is TGTGCCAGCAGTTTAGCGGGTGGACTAGCACACGAGCAGTACTTC. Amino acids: CASSLAGGLAHEQYF.

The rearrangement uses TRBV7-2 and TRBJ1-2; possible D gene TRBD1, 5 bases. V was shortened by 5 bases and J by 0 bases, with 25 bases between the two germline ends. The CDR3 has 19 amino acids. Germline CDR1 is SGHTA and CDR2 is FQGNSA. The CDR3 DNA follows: TGTGCCAGCAGCGCACGGACTTGGACGGACAAAGGGACTAACTATGGCTACACCTTC. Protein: CASSARTWTDKGTNYGYTF.

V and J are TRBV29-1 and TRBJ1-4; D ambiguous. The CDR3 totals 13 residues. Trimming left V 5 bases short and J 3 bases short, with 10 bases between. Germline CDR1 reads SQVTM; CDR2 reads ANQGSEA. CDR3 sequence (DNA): TGCAGCGTTCGACGATGGGCTAATGAAAAACTGTTTTTT. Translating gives CSVRRWANEKLFF. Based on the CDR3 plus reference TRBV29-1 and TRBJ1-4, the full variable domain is SAVISQKPSRDICQRGTSLTIQCQVDSQVTMMFWYRQQPGQSLTLIATANQGSEATYESGFVIDKFPISRPNLTFSTLTVSNMSPEDSSIYLCSVRRWANEKLFFGSGTQLSVL.

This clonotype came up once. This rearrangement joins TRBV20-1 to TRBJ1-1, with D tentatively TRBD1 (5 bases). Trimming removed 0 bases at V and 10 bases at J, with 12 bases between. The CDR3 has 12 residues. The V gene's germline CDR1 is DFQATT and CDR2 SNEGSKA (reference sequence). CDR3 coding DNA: TGCAGTGCTAGAGATGGCCCGGGGGGAGCTTTCTTT. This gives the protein CSARDGPGGAFF.

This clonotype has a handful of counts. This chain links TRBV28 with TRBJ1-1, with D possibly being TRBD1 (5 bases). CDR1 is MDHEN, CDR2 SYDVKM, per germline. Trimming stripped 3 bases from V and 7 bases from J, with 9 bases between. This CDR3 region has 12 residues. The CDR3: CASSLGPVEAFF. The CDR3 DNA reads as TGTGCCAGCAGTTTGGGGCCAGTTGAAGCTTTCTTT.

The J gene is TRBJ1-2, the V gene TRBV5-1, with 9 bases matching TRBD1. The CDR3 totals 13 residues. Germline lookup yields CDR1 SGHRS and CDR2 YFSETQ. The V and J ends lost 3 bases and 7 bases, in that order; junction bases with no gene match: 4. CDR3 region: CASSSTGGSGYTF. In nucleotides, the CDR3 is TGCGCCAGCAGCTCGACAGGGGGATCTGGCTACACCTTC.

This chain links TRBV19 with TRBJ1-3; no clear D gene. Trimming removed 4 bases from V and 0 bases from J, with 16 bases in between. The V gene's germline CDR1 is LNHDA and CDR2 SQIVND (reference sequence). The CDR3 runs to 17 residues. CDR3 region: CASSTGDGFNSGNTIYF. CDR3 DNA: TGTGCCAGTAGTACGGGTGATGGCTTTAACTCTGGAAACACCATATATTTT.

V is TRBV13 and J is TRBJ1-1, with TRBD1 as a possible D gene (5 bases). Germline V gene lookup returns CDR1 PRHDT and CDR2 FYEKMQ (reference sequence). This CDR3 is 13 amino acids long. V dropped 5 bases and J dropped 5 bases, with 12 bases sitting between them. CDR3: CASSPRQPTEAFF. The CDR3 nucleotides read TGTGCCAGCAGCCCTCGACAGCCAACTGAAGCTTTCTTT. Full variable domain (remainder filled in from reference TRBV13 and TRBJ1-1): AAGVIQSPRHLIKEKRETATLKCYPIPRHDTVYWYQQGPGQDPQFLISFYEKMQSDKGSIPDRFSAQQFSDYHSELNMSSLELGDSALYFCASSPRQPTEAFFGQGTRLTVV.

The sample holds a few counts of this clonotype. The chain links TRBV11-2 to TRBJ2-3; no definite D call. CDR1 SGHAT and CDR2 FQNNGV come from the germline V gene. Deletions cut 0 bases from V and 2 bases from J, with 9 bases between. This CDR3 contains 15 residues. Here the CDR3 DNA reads TGTGCCAGCAGCTTAGATCACGGGTTCACAGATACGCAGTATTTT. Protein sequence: CASSLDHGFTDTQYF.

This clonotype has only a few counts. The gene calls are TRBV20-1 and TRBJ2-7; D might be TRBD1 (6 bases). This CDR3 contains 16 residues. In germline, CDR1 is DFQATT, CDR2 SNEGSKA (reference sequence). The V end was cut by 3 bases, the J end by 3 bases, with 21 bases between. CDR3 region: CSASSSSGQQGYEQYF. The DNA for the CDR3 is TGCAGTGCTAGTTCGTCCTCAGGACAGCAAGGCTACGAGCAGTACTTC.

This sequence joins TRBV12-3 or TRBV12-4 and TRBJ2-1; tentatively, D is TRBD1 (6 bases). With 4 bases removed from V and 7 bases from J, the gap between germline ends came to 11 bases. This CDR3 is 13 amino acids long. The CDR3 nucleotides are TGTGCCAGCAGTTATAAACAGGGAAATGAGCAGTTCTTC. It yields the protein CASSYKQGNEQFF.

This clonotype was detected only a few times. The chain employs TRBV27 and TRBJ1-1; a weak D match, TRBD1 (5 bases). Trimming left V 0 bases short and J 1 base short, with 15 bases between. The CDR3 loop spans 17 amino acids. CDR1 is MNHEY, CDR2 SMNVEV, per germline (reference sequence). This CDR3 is CASSLSRGGGQNTEAFF. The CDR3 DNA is TGTGCCAGCAGTTTATCGAGGGGTGGTGGGCAGAACACTGAAGCTTTCTTT.

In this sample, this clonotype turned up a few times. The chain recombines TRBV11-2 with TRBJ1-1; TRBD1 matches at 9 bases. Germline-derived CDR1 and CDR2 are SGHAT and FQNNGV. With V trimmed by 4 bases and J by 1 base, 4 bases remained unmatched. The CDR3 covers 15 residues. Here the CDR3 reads CASSSTGGANTEAFF. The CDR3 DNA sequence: TGTGCCAGCAGCTCTACAGGGGGCGCGAACACTGAAGCTTTCTTT.

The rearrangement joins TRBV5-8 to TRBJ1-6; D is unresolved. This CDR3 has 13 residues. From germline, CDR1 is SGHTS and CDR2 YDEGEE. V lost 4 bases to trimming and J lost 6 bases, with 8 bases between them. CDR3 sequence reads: CASSTTSNSPLHF. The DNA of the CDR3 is TGTGCCAGCAGCACCACCTCTAATTCACCCCTCCACTTT. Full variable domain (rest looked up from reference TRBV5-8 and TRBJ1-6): EAGVTQSPTHLIKTRGQQATLRCSPISGHTSVYWYQQALGLGLQFLLWYDEGEERNRGNFPPRFSGRQFPNYSSELNVNALELEDSALYLCASSTTSNSPLHFGNGTRLTVT.

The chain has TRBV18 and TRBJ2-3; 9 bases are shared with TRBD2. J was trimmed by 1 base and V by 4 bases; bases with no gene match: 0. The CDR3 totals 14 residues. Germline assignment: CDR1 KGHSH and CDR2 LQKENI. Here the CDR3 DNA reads TGTGCCAGCTCACGGACTAGCGGCACAGATACGCAGTATTTT. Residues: CASSRTSGTDTQYF.

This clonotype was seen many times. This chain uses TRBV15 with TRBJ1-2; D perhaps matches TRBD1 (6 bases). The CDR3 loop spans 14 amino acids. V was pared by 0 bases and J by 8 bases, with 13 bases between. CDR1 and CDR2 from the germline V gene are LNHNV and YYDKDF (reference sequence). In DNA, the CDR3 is TGTGCCACCAGCAGAGATCTCCAGGGGACCGGCTACACCTTC. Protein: CATSRDLQGTGYTF.

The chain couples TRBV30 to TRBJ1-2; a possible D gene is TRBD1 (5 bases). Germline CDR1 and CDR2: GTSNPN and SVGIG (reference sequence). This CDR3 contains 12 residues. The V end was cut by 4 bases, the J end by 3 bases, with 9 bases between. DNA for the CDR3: TGTGCCTGGACCGAAGGGGACTATGGCTACACCTTC. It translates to CAWTEGDYGYTF. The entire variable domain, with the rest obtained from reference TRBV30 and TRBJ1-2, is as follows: SQTIHQWPATLVQPVGSPLSLECTVEGTSNPNLYWYRQAAGRGLQLLFYSVGIGQISSEVPQNLSASRPQDRQFILSSKKLLLSDSGFYLCAWTEGDYGYTFGSGTRLTVV.

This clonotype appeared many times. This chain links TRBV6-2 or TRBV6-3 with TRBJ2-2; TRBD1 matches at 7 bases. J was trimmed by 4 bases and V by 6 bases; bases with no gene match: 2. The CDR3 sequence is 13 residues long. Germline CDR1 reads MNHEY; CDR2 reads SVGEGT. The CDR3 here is CASSRQGTGELFF. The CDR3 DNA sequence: TGTGCCAGCAGCCGACAGGGCACCGGGGAGCTGTTTTTT.

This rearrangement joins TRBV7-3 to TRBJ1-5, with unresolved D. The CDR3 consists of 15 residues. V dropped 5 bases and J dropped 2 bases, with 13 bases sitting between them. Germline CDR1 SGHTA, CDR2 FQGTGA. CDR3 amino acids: CASSQVDSGNQPQHF. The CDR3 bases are TGTGCCAGCAGCCAAGTCGATAGTGGCAATCAGCCCCAGCATTTT.